Below, one TCR beta chain is given with its context. Its antigen is not known. The CDR3 runs 16 residues. Trimming pared 6 bases from V and 1 base from J, leaving 18 bases between. CDR1 and CDR2 from the germline V gene are MNHEY and SVGEGT. The entry originates in a study of T cell responses to AZD1222 COVID-19 vaccine. Study-level points and caveats: Donors, mostly white British, included more females; clonal diversity was possibly underestimated. There were vaccine-associated CD4 TCRs across spike, dominant at 160-218 and 743-854. Seropositive status at baseline applied to only 6 or 7 AZD1222 recipients.

Profiling relied on immunoSEQ multiplex PCR, and the TCRdb table lists in-frame clones only, not all of them. The sample includes some 130,000 clones, around 90% of them seen just once. This sequence originates from an adult who received the AZD1222 COVID-19 vaccine. The chain employs TRBV6-2 or TRBV6-3 and TRBJ1-1; D is undetermined. Source: peripheral blood, taken 28 days after the second AZD1222 dose. This CDR3 is CASSPLLGRANTEAFF. The CDR3, as DNA: TGTGCCAGCAGCCCTCTACTGGGAAGGGCGAACACTGAAGCTTTCTTT.